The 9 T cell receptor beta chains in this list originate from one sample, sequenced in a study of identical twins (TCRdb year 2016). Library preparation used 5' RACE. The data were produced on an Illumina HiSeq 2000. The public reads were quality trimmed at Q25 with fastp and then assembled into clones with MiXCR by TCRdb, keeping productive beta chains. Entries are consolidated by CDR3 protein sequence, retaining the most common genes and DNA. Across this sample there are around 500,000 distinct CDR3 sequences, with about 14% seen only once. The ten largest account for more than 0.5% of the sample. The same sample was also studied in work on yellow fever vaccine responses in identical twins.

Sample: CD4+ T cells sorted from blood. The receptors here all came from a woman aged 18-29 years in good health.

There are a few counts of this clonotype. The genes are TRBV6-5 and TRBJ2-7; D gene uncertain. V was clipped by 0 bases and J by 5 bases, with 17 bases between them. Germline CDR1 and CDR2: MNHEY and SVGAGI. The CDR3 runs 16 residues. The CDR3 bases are TGTGCCAGCAGTTACTCGATTAGGCCTTCGTGGGACGAGCAGTACTTC. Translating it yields CASSYSIRPSWDEQYF.

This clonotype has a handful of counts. CDR3 sequence (DNA): TGTGCCAGCAGCCCAGGGACAGGGGGCGAGTACGAGCAGTACTTC. This encodes CASSPGTGGEYEQYF. The chain has TRBV5-6 and TRBJ2-7; TRBD1 matches 12 bases. The CDR3 has 15 amino acids. Unmatched junction bases numbered 6, after V lost 4 bases and J lost 4 bases. CDR1 SGHDT and CDR2 YYEEEE come from the germline V gene.

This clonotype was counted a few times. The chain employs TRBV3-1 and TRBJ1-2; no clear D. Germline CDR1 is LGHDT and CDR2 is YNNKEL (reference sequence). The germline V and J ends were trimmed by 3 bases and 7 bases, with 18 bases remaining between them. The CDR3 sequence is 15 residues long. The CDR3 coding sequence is TGTGCCAGCAGCCAGTCCCCCAGAAAGGGCGGTGGCTACACCTTC. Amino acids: CASSQSPRKGGGYTF.

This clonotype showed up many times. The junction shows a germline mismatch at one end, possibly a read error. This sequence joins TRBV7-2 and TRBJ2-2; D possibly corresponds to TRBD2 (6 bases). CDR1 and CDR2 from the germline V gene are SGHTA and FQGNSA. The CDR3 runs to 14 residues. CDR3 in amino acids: CASSLGGSTGELFF. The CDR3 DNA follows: TGCGCCAGCAGCTTGGGGGGATCCACCGGGGAGCTGTTTTTT.

The CDR3 DNA is TGTGCCACCAGCAGAGATATTGGGGGGCACGAGCAGTACTTC. It encodes CATSRDIGGHEQYF. The V and J genes are TRBV15 and TRBJ2-7; D assignment may be TRBD1 or TRBD2 (6 bases each). Germline CDR1 reads LNHNV; CDR2 reads YYDKDF (reference sequence). The V and J ends lost 0 bases and 5 bases respectively, with 11 bases between them. This CDR3 is 14 amino acids long.

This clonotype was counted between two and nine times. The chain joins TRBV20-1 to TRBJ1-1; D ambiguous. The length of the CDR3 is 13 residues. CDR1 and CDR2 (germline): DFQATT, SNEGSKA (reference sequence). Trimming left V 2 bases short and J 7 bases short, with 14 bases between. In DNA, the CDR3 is TGCAGTGCTAGAAGGCGTAAAAAGGATGAAGCTTTCTTT. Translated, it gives CSARRRKKDEAFF.

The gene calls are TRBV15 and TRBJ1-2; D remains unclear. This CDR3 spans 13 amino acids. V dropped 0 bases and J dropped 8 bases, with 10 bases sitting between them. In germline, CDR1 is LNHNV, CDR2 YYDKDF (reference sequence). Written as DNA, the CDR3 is TGTGCCACCAGCAGAGAGGACTCCGAGGGCTACACCTTC. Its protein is CATSREDSEGYTF.

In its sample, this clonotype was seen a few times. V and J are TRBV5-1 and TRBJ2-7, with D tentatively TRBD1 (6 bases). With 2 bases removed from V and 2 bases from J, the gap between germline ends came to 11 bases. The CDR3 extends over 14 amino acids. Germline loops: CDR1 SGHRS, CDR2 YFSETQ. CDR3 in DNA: TGCGCCAGCAGCTTCCAGGGGACGACCTACGAGCAGTACTTC. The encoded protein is CASSFQGTTYEQYF.

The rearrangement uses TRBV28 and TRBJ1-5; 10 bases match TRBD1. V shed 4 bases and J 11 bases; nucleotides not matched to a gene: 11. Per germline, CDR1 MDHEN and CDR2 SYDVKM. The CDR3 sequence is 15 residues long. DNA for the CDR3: TGTGCCAGCAGTTCCGGGACAGGGGTTCTATCTACCCAGCATTTT. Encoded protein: CASSSGTGVLSTQHF.